Below are 22 T cell receptor beta chains sequenced from a single sample in a study of blood T cell repertoires in COVID-19. Profiled with immunoSEQ multiplex PCR; TCRdb holds only in-frame clones, not every one. The table records 45,000 or so clones, 82% of them present only once. The material sequenced was peripheral blood. These receptors came from a woman in her 70s with acute or convalescent COVID-19.

The table lists this clone with a count of one. V usage is TRBV5-4 and J usage is TRBJ1-2; D is possibly TRBD1 (5 bases). The CDR3 extends over 14 amino acids. V lost 2 bases to trimming and J lost 2 bases, with 10 bases between them. Germline lookup yields CDR1 SGHNT and CDR2 YYREEE (reference sequence). Written as DNA, the CDR3 is TGTGCCAGCAGCTTAGCGAGACAGAACTATGGCTACACCTTC. This translates into CASSLARQNYGYTF.

The rearrangement uses TRBV3-1 (or the pseudogene TRBV3-2) and TRBJ2-7; tentatively, D is TRBD2 (5 bases). The CDR3 is 12 amino acids. The germline V and J ends were trimmed by 0 bases and 7 bases, with 7 bases remaining between them. Germline V gene lookup returns CDR1 LGHDT and CDR2 YNNKEL (reference sequence). CDR3 sequence (DNA): TGTGCCAGCAGCCAAGATCCGGGGGAGCAGTACTTC. Encoded protein: CASSQDPGEQYF.

The sample holds a few counts of this clone. The CDR3 spells CASSQSTGASGSYEQYF. Written as DNA, the CDR3 is TGCGCCAGCAGCCAATCGACAGGGGCTAGCGGGAGTTACGAGCAGTACTTC. The V call is TRBV4-3, the J call TRBJ2-7; 10 bases are shared with TRBD2. Looked up from germline, CDR1 is LGHNA and CDR2 is YSLEER. The CDR3 runs to 17 residues. The junction had 11 bases not matched to a gene; V was cut back by 2 bases and J by 4 bases.

The chain couples TRBV12-3 or TRBV12-4 to TRBJ1-1, with D possibly TRBD1 on 5 matching bases. With 6 bases removed from V and 5 bases from J, the gap between germline ends came to 13 bases. CDR3 length: 13 residues. The CDR3: CASRDPGRTEAFF. The CDR3 DNA reads as TGTGCCAGCAGGGATCCAGGGCGGACTGAAGCTTTCTTT.

This clone was observed a handful of times. The chain uses TRBV7-9 and TRBJ2-1, with 7 positions matching TRBD2. The CDR3 extends over 17 amino acids. The J segment lost 5 bases and the V segment lost 5 bases, leaving 15 bases of the junction unmatched. Germline-derived CDR1 and CDR2 are SEHNR and FQNEAQ (reference sequence). CDR3: CASSPHRGSGLDNEQFF. The CDR3 DNA sequence: TGTGCCAGCAGCCCACATCGCGGGAGCGGTTTAGACAATGAGCAGTTCTTC.

The V and J genes are TRBV18 and TRBJ2-7, with TRBD1 matching over 8 bases. Germline-derived CDR1 and CDR2 are KGHSH and LQKENI. The CDR3 totals 15 residues. Trimming cost V 3 bases and J 2 bases; bases outside gene matches: 6. DNA of the CDR3: TGTGCCAGCTCACCGACGGGACAGGATACCTACGAGCAGTACTTC. Its protein product is CASSPTGQDTYEQYF. Full variable domain (outside the CDR3, taken from reference TRBV18 and TRBJ2-7): NAGVMQNPRHLVRRRGQEARLRCSPMKGHSHVYWYRQLPEEGLKFMVYLQKENIIDESGMPKERFSAEFPKEGPSILRIQQVVRGDSAAYFCASSPTGQDTYEQYFGPGTRLTVT.

The rearrangement uses TRBV19 and TRBJ2-2; TRBD2 might be the D (5 bases). V dropped 6 bases and J dropped 3 bases, with 11 bases sitting between them. This CDR3 is 14 amino acids long. Germline-derived CDR1 and CDR2 are LNHDA and SQIVND (reference sequence). The CDR3 DNA is TGTGCCAGTAGCCTTGAGGAGGACACCGGGGAGCTGTTTTTT. It is translated as CASSLEEDTGELFF.

The rearrangement links TRBV6-5 to TRBJ1-5; 7 positions agree with TRBD1. This CDR3 comprises 13 residues. Germline V gene lookup returns CDR1 MNHEY and CDR2 SVGAGI. The ends lost 6 bases at V and 7 bases at J; junction bases unmatched: 6. CDR3 loop: CASREGAAQPQHF. The DNA for the CDR3 is TGTGCCAGCAGAGAGGGGGCGGCACAGCCCCAGCATTTT.

The chain couples TRBV11-3 to TRBJ1-4; tentatively, D is TRBD1 (5 bases). Trimming pared 1 base from V and 8 bases from J, leaving 14 bases between. CDR1 is SGHNT and CDR2 is YENEEA in the germline V gene. The CDR3 contains 15 residues. CDR3 in DNA: TGTGCCAGCAGCTTAGTTGCTACAGGCAGCGAAAAACTGTTTTTT. Amino acids: CASSLVATGSEKLFF. Drawing the rest from reference TRBV11-3 and TRBJ1-4, the complete variable domain is EAGVVQSPRYKIIEKKQPVAFWCNPISGHNTLYWYLQNLGQGPELLIRYENEEAVDDSQLPKDRFSAERLKGVDSTLKIQPAELGDSAVYLCASSLVATGSEKLFFGSGTQLSVL.

The chain recombines TRBV18 with TRBJ1-1; D is perhaps TRBD1 (6 bases). The germline CDR1 and CDR2 sequences are KGHSH and LQKENI. V lost 0 bases, J lost 3 bases, and 17 bases lay in between. This CDR3 has 17 amino acids. The CDR3 bases are TGTGCCAGCTCACCACCCAGGGGAAGGGGCACGTACACTGAAGCTTTCTTT. The encoded protein is CASSPPRGRGTYTEAFF.

The chain recombines TRBV7-9 with TRBJ1-4; 7 bases align to TRBD1. The V segment lost 5 bases and the J segment 4 bases; nucleotides outside the gene matches: 4. The V gene's germline CDR1 is SEHNR and CDR2 FQNEAQ (reference sequence). The CDR3 runs 14 residues. CDR3 loop: CASSPRDSNEKLFF. CDR3 bases: TGTGCCAGCAGCCCGCGGGACAGTAATGAAAAACTGTTTTTT.

The CDR3 bases are TGTGCCAGCAGCCCCCAGCTACAGGTTACAGGGATAAACTATGGCTACACCTTC. As protein: CASSPQLQVTGINYGYTF. This chain links TRBV7-2 with TRBJ1-2; the D gene is possibly TRBD1 (6 bases). Trimming removed 5 bases from V and 2 bases from J, with 24 bases in between. The length of the CDR3 is 18 residues. Germline CDR1 and CDR2: SGHTA and FQGNSA.

V is TRBV19 and J is TRBJ2-7; no definite D call. The germline gives CDR1 LNHDA, CDR2 SQIVND (reference sequence). V shed 2 bases and J shed 3 bases, with 8 bases lying between them. The length of the CDR3 is 13 residues. The CDR3 reads CASSITTLYEQYF. The DNA for the CDR3 is TGTGCCAGTAGTATAACTACCCTCTACGAGCAGTACTTC.

V and J are TRBV9 and TRBJ1-3, with no clear D. Germline loops: CDR1 SGDLS, CDR2 YYNGEE. Trimming pared 7 bases from V and 0 bases from J, leaving 8 bases between. CDR3 length: 13 residues. CDR3 sequence: CASAAASGNTIYF. In nucleotides, the CDR3 is TGTGCCAGCGCAGCGGCCTCTGGAAACACCATATATTTT.

The J gene is TRBJ2-2, the V gene TRBV30; 7 positions match TRBD1. Trimming cost V 4 bases and J 6 bases; bases outside gene matches: 11. Germline CDR1 and CDR2: GTSNPN and SVGIG (reference sequence). The length of the CDR3 is 15 residues. The DNA for the CDR3 is TGTGCCTGGAATCGGCAGGGGGTGGTCTCCGGGGAGCTGTTTTTT. It encodes CAWNRQGVVSGELFF.

CDR3 coding DNA: TGTGCCAGCAGTCCCCTAGCGGGAAGTGGCACCGGGGAGCTGTTTTTT. Translating gives CASSPLAGSGTGELFF. The V gene is TRBV27, the J gene TRBJ2-2; 9 nucleotides match TRBD2. Germline V gives CDR1 MNHEY, CDR2 SMNVEV (reference sequence). There are 16 residues in the CDR3. V shed 5 bases, J shed 4 bases, and the junction held 8 bases outside the gene matches.

The V gene is TRBV18, the J gene TRBJ2-7, with D unclear. Germline V gene lookup returns CDR1 KGHSH and CDR2 LQKENI. This CDR3 spans 17 amino acids. Trimming took off 4 bases at V and 0 bases at J, with 19 bases between the two ends. CDR3 residues: CASSLIPGETLSYEQYF. The CDR3 DNA sequence: TGTGCCAGCTCACTGATCCCCGGCGAGACACTCTCCTACGAGCAGTACTTC.

As for this clone: One end of the junction does not line up with germline, which may come from a read error. This chain links TRBV6-5 with TRBJ1-1, with 12 bases that match TRBD1. Germline V gives CDR1 MNHEY, CDR2 SVGAGI. This CDR3 contains 15 residues. CDR3 residues: CASSPLPGQGASRSF. In DNA, the CDR3 is TGTGCCAGCAGTCCTCTACCGGGACAGGGGGCGAGTAGGTCATTT.

This clone occurred a few times. The rearrangement joins TRBV3-1 (or the pseudogene TRBV3-2) to TRBJ2-4; D possibly corresponds to TRBD2 (5 bases). V lost 1 base, J lost 0 bases, and 13 bases lay in between. The CDR3 spans 17 residues. Germline V gives CDR1 LGHDT, CDR2 YNNKEL (reference sequence). CDR3 in amino acids: CASSQGGSVLAKNIQYF. DNA for the CDR3: TGTGCCAGCAGCCAAGGCGGGTCTGTTTTAGCCAAAAACATTCAGTACTTC.

The chain has TRBV29-1 and TRBJ1-2, with D hard to call. Trimming pared 3 bases from V and 8 bases from J, leaving 10 bases between. This CDR3 region has 11 residues. Per germline, CDR1 SQVTM and CDR2 ANQGSEA. The CDR3 loop reads CSVESRGGYTF. In DNA form, the CDR3 reads TGCAGCGTTGAGTCAAGAGGGGGCTACACCTTC.

The rearrangement links TRBV24-1 to TRBJ2-5, with 9 nucleotides matching TRBD1. CDR3 length: 15 residues. Germline V lookup: CDR1 KGHDR, CDR2 SFDVKD. The J segment lost 2 bases and the V segment lost 3 bases, leaving 3 bases of the junction unmatched. In nucleotides, the CDR3 is TGTGCCACCAGTGATAAGACAGGGGGTCAAGAGACCCAGTACTTC. Translating it yields CATSDKTGGQETQYF.

V is TRBV7-3 and J is TRBJ2-7; the match to TRBD2 covers 13 bases. Germline V gene sequence: CDR1 SGHTA, CDR2 FQGTGA. This CDR3 has 18 residues. V was pared by 1 base and J by 6 bases, with 12 bases of the junction left unmatched. CDR3: CASSLIGLAGVTSAEQYF. CDR3 nucleotide sequence: TGTGCCAGCAGCTTAATAGGACTAGCGGGAGTAACGTCGGCCGAGCAGTACTTC. Full variable domain (missing parts from reference TRBV7-3 and TRBJ2-7): GAGVSQTPSNKVTEKGKYVELRCDPISGHTALYWYRQSLGQGPEFLIYFQGTGAADDSGLPNDRFFAVRPEGSVSTLKIQRTERGDSAVYLCASSLIGLAGVTSAEQYFGPGTRLTVT.